What follows are 25 T cell receptor gamma chains derived from one specimen sequenced in a study of γδ T cells in repeated Plasmodium falciparum infection. Bulk repertoires came from Vgamma9/Vdelta2+ or Vdelta2-negative gammadelta T cells flow-sorted from PBMC. TCRdb re-processed the multiplex PCR reads via CATT. The data show approximately 32,000 gamma-chain clones, over 1.3% seen once. Sample: gamma-delta T cells from blood. All receptors come from a pool of human donors (malaria-infected and uninfected, not separated).

Notes on this clone: This likely traces to a read error, being one base from a far larger clone. The identical CDR3 is also encoded by other nucleotide sequences in the sample. The gene calls are TRGV4 and TRGJ1 or TRGJ2. TCRdb records no J gene; here it was assigned by comparing the DNA to germline. CDR3 size: 13 residues. Germline V lookup: CDR1 EGSTGY, CDR2 YDSYTSSV. CDR3 sequence (DNA): TGTGCCACTTGGGATGTTTGGTATTATAAGAAACTCTTT. This sequence encodes CATWDVWYYKKLF.

The sample holds many counts of this clone. TCRdb's protein sequence differs at residue 3 from the translated DNA; the protein presented here follows the DNA. The chain uses TRGV2 and TRGJ1 or TRGJ2. CDR3 length: 12 residues. Germline assignment: CDR1 EGSNGY and CDR2 YDSYNSKV. CDR3 sequence (DNA): TGTGCCAGCTGGGACGGGCGAGGTAAGAAACTCTTT. Amino acids: CASWDGRGKKLF.

This clone was detected only a few times. A read error likely explains why the TCRdb protein, taken from a much larger clone, differs from this DNA's translation at residue 9; the protein shown is translated from the DNA. J gene calling gave no result, while the V gene is TRGV4. Germline lookup yields CDR1 EGSTGY and CDR2 YDSYTSSV. The CDR3 has 11 residues. This chain's CDR3 is CATFHYYKRLF. CDR3 coding DNA: TGTGCCACCTTCCATTATTATAAGAGACTCTTT.

This clone was seen a handful of times. This DNA's translation and the protein TCRdb lists, from a much larger clone, do not match at residue 10, likely due to a read error; the protein shown is translated from the DNA. The rearrangement uses TRGV3 and TRGJP. The J gene was not available in TCRdb and was assigned here by matching the DNA to germline segments. The junction had 9 bases not matched to a gene; V was cut back by 5 bases and J by 23 bases. CDR1 is VTNTFY and CDR2 is YDVSTARD in the germline V gene (reference sequence). This CDR3 region has 11 residues. The CDR3 reads CATWGIWFKVF. The CDR3 nucleotides read TGTGCCACCTGGGGAATTTGGTTCAAGGTATTT.

There are many counts of this clone. This DNA translates differently at residue 3 from the TCRdb protein, which is that of a much larger clone; a read error is likely, and the protein shown is the DNA's own translation. V and J are TRGV9 and TRGJ1 or TRGJ2. Matching the DNA to germline supplied the J gene, which TCRdb does not give. The germline gives CDR1 GITISATS, CDR2 ISYDGTV (reference sequence). CDR3 length: 9 amino acids. CDR3 sequence reads: CAVWEKKLF. The CDR3 bases are TGTGCCGTGTGGGAAAAGAAACTCTTT.

This clone turned up a few times. The protein recorded in TCRdb matches a much larger clone and deviates from this DNA's translation at residue 11, suggesting a read error; the protein here is obtained by translating the DNA. This chain joins TRGV9 and TRGJP1. TCRdb supplies no J gene; here it was assigned by aligning the nucleotide sequence to germline. Germline CDR1 is GITISATS and CDR2 is ISYDGTV (reference sequence). The CDR3 consists of 14 residues. The CDR3 DNA sequence: TGTGCCTTGTGGGAGGTTGTAGAGAGTTGGTACAAGATATTT. Its protein product is CALWEVVESWYKIF.

Comment on this clone: This DNA's translation and the protein TCRdb lists, from a much larger clone, do not match at residue 5, likely due to a read error; the protein shown is translated from the DNA. The gene calls are TRGV9 and TRGJP. No J gene is reported in TCRdb; it was inferred here by comparing the DNA with germline. The CDR3 contains 17 residues. Germline CDR1 GITISATS, CDR2 ISYDGTV (reference sequence). V was clipped by 5 bases and J by 6 bases; unmatched bases: 10. The CDR3 region is CALWGQFTELGKKIKVF. As DNA, the CDR3 is TGTGCCTTGTGGGGGCAATTTACAGAGTTGGGCAAAAAAATCAAGGTATTT.

This clone has only a few counts. A read error likely explains why the TCRdb protein, taken from a much larger clone, differs from this DNA's translation at residue 10; the protein shown is translated from the DNA. V and J are TRGV2 and TRGJ1 or TRGJ2. The J gene is not listed in TCRdb, so it was assigned here from a DNA match to germline. CDR3 length: 14 amino acids. Germline V gives CDR1 EGSNGY, CDR2 YDSYNSKV. Losses at the gene ends were 0 bases for V and 11 bases for J; bases not matched to a gene: 13. CDR3 bases: TGTGCCACCTGGGACGGGCCTCAACATTGGGAGAAACTCTTT. It translates to CATWDGPQHWEKLF.

On this clone: This DNA's translation differs at residue 4 from TCRdb's protein, which comes from a much larger clone; a read error is likely, and the protein shown is translated from the DNA. V gene TRGV9 combines with J gene TRGJP. TCRdb offers no J gene call, so here the DNA was matched to germline to obtain one. The CDR3 is 18 residues long. In germline, CDR1 is GITISATS, CDR2 ISYDGTV (reference sequence). The chain's CDR3 is CALREVRSEELGKKIKVF. CDR3 coding DNA: TGTGCCTTGCGGGAGGTAAGGTCGGAAGAGTTGGGCAAAAAAATCAAGGTATTT.

This clone has a handful of counts. The translation of this DNA and the TCRdb protein of a much larger clone differ at residue 6, probably owing to a read error; the protein shown here is translated from the DNA. This chain links TRGV5P with TRGJ1 or TRGJ2. The J gene, absent from TCRdb, was called here by matching the DNA to germline. TRGV5P is deemed a pseudogene. The CDR3 length is 13 residues. CDR3 in amino acids: CATWGNLCYKKLF. As DNA, the CDR3 is TGTGCCACCTGGGGCAACCTTTGCTATAAGAAACTCTTT.

This clone occurred many times. TCRdb pairs this DNA with a much larger clone's protein that differs at residue 11, likely a read error; the protein shown was translated from the DNA. The J gene is TRGJ1 or TRGJ2, the V gene TRGV9. Germline lookup yields CDR1 GITISATS and CDR2 ISYDGTV (reference sequence). This CDR3 is 13 amino acids long. CDR3 sequence: CALWEFHYYKELF. The DNA of the CDR3 is TGTGCCTTGTGGGAGTTCCATTATTATAAGGAACTCTTT.

As for this clone: TCRdb's listed protein matches a much larger clone and diverges from this DNA's translation at residue 4, likely through a read error; the protein shown comes from the DNA. The rearrangement joins TRGV9 to TRGJ1 or TRGJ2. The J gene, left out of TCRdb, was set here by checking the DNA against germline. Germline V gives CDR1 GITISATS, CDR2 ISYDGTV (reference sequence). The CDR3 extends over 14 amino acids. Trimming at V came to 11 bases and at J to 0 bases, leaving 13 bases not matched to a gene. The CDR3 is CASTVPKNYYKKLF. CDR3 in DNA: TGTGCCTCGACAGTCCCCAAGAATTATTATAAGAAACTCTTT.

Ten or more counts support this clone. The chain has TRGV3 and TRGJ1 or TRGJ2. Here the J gene was assigned by germline matching of the DNA, as TCRdb has none. J gave up 3 bases and V 1 base, and 12 bases lay outside the gene matches. This CDR3 comprises 16 residues. CDR1 is VTNTFY, CDR2 YDVSTARD, per germline (reference sequence). The CDR3 is CATWDSGSKIYYKKLF. In DNA, the CDR3 is TGTGCCACCTGGGACAGCGGATCGAAAATTTATTATAAGAAACTCTTT.

Comment on this clone: Since a far larger clone is one base different, this is likely a read error. This specimen includes other DNA sequences encoding the same CDR3. The V call is TRGV9, the J call TRGJ1 or TRGJ2. As TCRdb names no J gene, one was assigned here on the basis of a DNA match to germline. The CDR3 consists of 13 residues. CDR1 GITISATS and CDR2 ISYDGTV come from the germline V gene (reference sequence). The CDR3 here is CALWEAFYYKKLF. DNA for the CDR3: TGTGCCCTGTGGGAGGCCTTTTATTATAAGAAACTCTTT.

This clone has a count of ten or more. This sequence is one base from a far larger clone and is likely a read error. The sample has other DNA sequences that encode this CDR3 too. No J gene call was made, and the V gene is TRGV9. CDR1 and CDR2 from the germline V gene are GITISATS and ISYDGTV (reference sequence). This CDR3 is 14 amino acids long. This CDR3 is CALWEVRVEYKKLF. In DNA form, the CDR3 reads TGTGCCTTGTGGGAGGTGCGGGTGGAGTATAAGAAGCTCTTT.

This clone was counted many times. The TCRdb protein comes from a much larger clone and disagrees with this DNA's translation at residue 10, likely due to a read error; the protein given here is derived from the DNA. This sequence joins TRGV9 and TRGJ1 or TRGJ2. The J gene is not listed in TCRdb, so it was assigned here from a DNA match to germline. V gave up 1 base and J gave up 11 bases; unmatched junction bases: 11. Germline CDR1 and CDR2: GITISATS and ISYDGTV (reference sequence). The CDR3 totals 13 residues. CDR3 DNA: TGTGCCTTGTGGGAGGTCTGTGGGGGCGAGAAACTCTTT. It yields the protein CALWEVCGGEKLF.

This clone came up many times. A read error likely explains this, since a far larger clone differs by one base. This sample includes further DNA sequences coding for the same CDR3. The V gene is TRGV9; the J gene was not called. CDR1 and CDR2 (germline): GITISATS, ISYDGTV (reference sequence). This CDR3 has 16 residues. This chain's CDR3 is CALWEAKELGKKIKVF. Here the CDR3 DNA reads TGTGCCTTGTGGGAGGCTAAGGAGTTGGGCAAAAAAATCAAGGTGTTT.

This clone was counted many times. The J gene is TRGJ1 or TRGJ2, the V gene TRGV9. The J gene is not listed in TCRdb, so it was assigned here from a DNA match to germline. V lost 0 bases, J lost 0 bases, and 5 bases stayed unmatched. CDR1 and CDR2 (germline): GITISATS, ISYDGTV (reference sequence). This CDR3 is built from 15 residues. The CDR3 bases are TGTGCCTTGTGGGAGGTGCTGGGGAATTATTATAAGAAACTCTTT. Amino acids: CALWEVLGNYYKKLF.

With regard to this clone: TCRdb's protein, taken from a much larger clone, differs from this DNA's translation at residue 10, likely owing to a read error; the protein displayed comes from the DNA. The rearrangement uses TRGV3 and TRGJ1 or TRGJ2. This CDR3 contains 13 residues. Germline V gene sequence: CDR1 VTNTFY, CDR2 YDVSTARD (reference sequence). The CDR3 region has the DNA TGTGCCACCTGGGAAATTTTATATTATGAGAAACTCTTT. Protein product: CATWEILYYEKLF.

This clone was found many times. The mismatch at residue 5 between this DNA's translation and the TCRdb protein of a much larger clone likely reflects a read error; the protein shown is translated from the DNA. The CDR3 DNA reads TGTGCCTTGTGGGGGGTGCGCGATTGGATCAAGACGTTT. It translates to CALWGVRDWIKTF. This chain joins TRGV9 and TRGJP2. The CDR3 is 13 amino acids. Germline CDR1 GITISATS, CDR2 ISYDGTV (reference sequence).

Many counts were recorded for this clone. This probably arose from a read error, given a far larger clone one base away. Other DNA variants within this sample encode the same CDR3. The chain recombines TRGV9 with TRGJP. Germline V CDR1 and CDR2: GITISATS, ISYDGTV (reference sequence). This CDR3 comprises 15 residues. CDR3 region: CALWEVELGKKIKVF. CDR3 coding DNA: TGTGCCCTGTGGGAGGTAGAGTTGGGCAAAAAAATCAAGGTATTT.

This clone was detected many times. The protein TCRdb gives is from a much larger clone and does not agree with this DNA's translation at residue 8, likely a read error; the protein shown here comes from the DNA. The chain recombines TRGV9 with TRGJP2. Here the J gene came from matching the DNA to germline, since TCRdb omits it. CDR1 and CDR2 from the germline V gene are GITISATS and ISYDGTV (reference sequence). The J segment lost 2 bases and the V segment lost 0 bases, leaving 6 bases of the junction unmatched. CDR3 length: 16 amino acids. CDR3 region: CALWEVGRSSDWIKTF. CDR3 DNA: TGTGCCTTGTGGGAGGTGGGTCGGAGTAGTGATTGGATCAAGACGTTT.

At least ten counts were recorded for this clone. TCRdb pairs this DNA with a much larger clone's protein that differs at residue 13, likely a read error; the protein shown was translated from the DNA. The rearrangement uses TRGV9 and TRGJP. In the absence of a J gene in TCRdb, the DNA was matched to germline to assign it here. CDR1 and CDR2 from the germline V gene are GITISATS and ISYDGTV (reference sequence). The CDR3 runs 16 residues. CDR3 loop: CALWEVLVLGKKTKVF. The CDR3 DNA reads TGTGCCTTGTGGGAGGTGCTCGTGTTGGGCAAAAAAACCAAGGTATTT.

This clone was picked up many times. A far more abundant clone sits one base away, making this likely a read error. This specimen includes other DNA sequences encoding the same CDR3. The chain carries TRGV9 and TRGJP2. CDR3 length: 13 residues. CDR1 and CDR2 from the germline V gene are GITISATS and ISYDGTV (reference sequence). The CDR3 spells CALWRRSDWIKTF. The CDR3 nucleotides read TGTGCCCTGTGGAGGAGGAGTGATTGGATCAAGACGTTT.

With respect to this clone: A read error is the likely source, as a far larger clone sits one nucleotide away. This CDR3 is also generated by other DNA sequences in the sample. The V gene is listed as TRGV9; no J gene was called. CDR1 is GITISATS and CDR2 is ISYDGTV in the germline V gene (reference sequence). The CDR3 length is 19 residues. The CDR3 nucleotides are TGTGCCTTGTGGGAGGTGATAAGAGCCGAAGGGTTGGGCAAAAAAATCAAGGTGTTT. Encoded protein: CALWEVIRAEGLGKKIKVF.